The next 23 T cell receptor beta chains were all read from a single sample in a study of patients and donors after allogeneic stem cell transplantation. TCRdb reprocessed the RT-PCR reads via MiXCR and lists one record per CDR3 protein. The data show 390,000 or so distinct CDR3 sequences, roughly 17% seen once. Sequenced material: blood, either unsorted or a sorted T cell fraction (not recorded which). The receptors shown here come from a human donor who was either an allogeneic HSCT recipient or a stem cell or donor lymphocyte infusion donor (not recorded which). It is not recorded whose cells these are; they may come from a transplant donor.

The table lists this clonotype with a few counts. The chain recombines TRBV25-1 with TRBJ2-2; 7 nucleotides align to TRBD1. This CDR3 comprises 16 residues. Trimming took 1 base from V and 2 from J; bases not matched to a gene: 4. Per the germline V gene, CDR1 is MGHDK and CDR2 is SYGVNS. This chain's CDR3 is CASSELGQLNTGELFF. The CDR3, as DNA: TGTGCCAGCAGTGAATTGGGACAGTTAAACACCGGGGAGCTGTTTTTT.

CDR3 sequence reads: CASSVKRTSGGYNEQFF. CDR3 nucleotides: TGTGCCAGCAGTGTAAAGCGGACTAGCGGGGGCTACAATGAGCAGTTCTTC. The chain is built from TRBV6-1 and TRBJ2-1, with 13 nucleotides matching TRBD2. The CDR3 consists of 17 residues. V gave up 4 bases and J gave up 3 bases; unmatched junction bases: 6. Germline values: CDR1 MNHNS, CDR2 SASEGT.

In its sample, this clonotype was seen a few times. The rearrangement uses TRBV4-1 and TRBJ2-7; TRBD1 matches at 7 bases. The germline V gene encodes CDR1 MGHRA and CDR2 YSYEKL. CDR3 length: 15 residues. The junction had 8 bases not matched to a gene; V was cut back by 1 base and J by 5 bases. CDR3 loop: CASSQAVGQTHEQYF. The CDR3 DNA sequence: TGCGCCAGCAGCCAAGCGGTGGGACAGACCCACGAGCAGTACTTC.

A few counts support this clonotype. V gene TRBV5-1 combines with J gene TRBJ2-1; D may match TRBD1 or TRBD2 (5 bases each). The CDR3 is made up of 14 amino acids. The germline CDR1 and CDR2 sequences are SGHRS and YFSETQ. The V gene lost 0 bases and the J gene lost 6 bases, with 10 bases spanning the gap. Here the CDR3 DNA reads TGCGCCAGCAGCTTGGGGGGGACGGTCAATGAGCAGTTCTTC. It encodes CASSLGGTVNEQFF. Using reference TRBV5-1 and TRBJ2-1 for the parts outside the CDR3, the full variable domain is KAGVTQTPRYLIKTRGQQVTLSCSPISGHRSVSWYQQTPGQGLQFLFEYFSETQRNKGNFPGRFSGRQFSNSRSEMNVSTLELGDSALYLCASSLGGTVNEQFFGPGTRLTVL.

CDR3 bases: TGTGCCAGCAGTGAAAGTCTAGCCAAAAACATTCAGTACTTC. Protein sequence: CASSESLAKNIQYF. This rearrangement joins TRBV6-1 to TRBJ2-4; D uncertain. The CDR3 consists of 14 residues. V was cut by 2 bases and J by 0 bases, with 5 bases left in between. Germline assignment: CDR1 MNHNS and CDR2 SASEGT.

The chain employs TRBV20-1 and TRBJ1-1; D perhaps matches TRBD1 (5 bases). CDR3 length: 16 residues. Per the germline V gene, CDR1 is DFQATT and CDR2 is SNEGSKA (reference sequence). V lost 0 bases and J lost 3, with 17 bases in between. The CDR3 loop reads CSARDLLWGGDTEAFF. The CDR3 region has the DNA TGCAGTGCTAGAGACCTCTTATGGGGGGGAGACACTGAAGCTTTCTTT.

This clonotype occurred a few times. The rearrangement joins TRBV3-1 to TRBJ2-2; 8 nucleotides agree with TRBD2. The CDR3 loop spans 15 amino acids. Germline-derived CDR1 and CDR2 are LGHDT and YNNKEL (reference sequence). Trimming removed 0 bases from V and 6 bases from J; junction bases left unmatched: 3. The CDR3 DNA sequence: TGTGCCAGCAGCCAAGAACACGGGGGGGCCGGGGAGCTGTTTTTT. Residues: CASSQEHGGAGELFF.

In this sample, this clonotype turned up a few times. The rearrangement uses TRBV7-8 and TRBJ1-2; D possibly corresponds to TRBD1 (5 bases). CDR3 length equals 18 residues. CDR1 and CDR2 (germline): SGHVS, FQNEAQ. V dropped 1 base and J dropped 5 bases, with 23 bases sitting between them. In nucleotides, the CDR3 is TGTGCCAGCAGCTTAGATGGAACCCGGGACCCCTACGGATATGGCTACACCTTC. Translation: CASSLDGTRDPYGYGYTF.

This clonotype came up many times. This sequence joins TRBV12-3 or TRBV12-4 and TRBJ1-1; D ambiguous. Deletions cut 3 bases from V and 2 bases from J, with 10 bases between. This CDR3 comprises 14 residues. The CDR3 sequence: CASSLDPFNTEAFF. The CDR3 DNA is TGTGCCAGCAGTTTGGACCCCTTCAACACTGAAGCTTTCTTT.

The chain recombines TRBV27 with TRBJ2-1; TRBD2 matches at 10 bases. The V segment lost 2 bases and the J segment 3 bases; nucleotides outside the gene matches: 7. The V gene's germline CDR1 is MNHEY and CDR2 SMNVEV (reference sequence). The CDR3 is 17 amino acids. The CDR3 is CASSLASGRGGYNEQFF. In nucleotides, the CDR3 is TGTGCCAGCAGTTTAGCTAGCGGGAGAGGGGGCTACAATGAGCAGTTCTTC.

This clonotype was recorded a few times. The chain recombines TRBV24-1 with TRBJ2-5; 12 bases agree with TRBD1. Germline V gene data show CDR1 as KGHDR and CDR2 as SFDVKD. The length of the CDR3 is 15 residues. The J segment lost 5 bases and the V segment lost 5 bases, leaving 5 bases of the junction unmatched. The CDR3 here is CATSARDRGQETQYF. CDR3 coding DNA: TGTGCCACCAGTGCTAGGGACAGGGGGCAGGAGACCCAGTACTTC.

This clonotype showed up just a few times. The gene calls are TRBV3-1 and TRBJ2-7; the D call may be TRBD1 or TRBD2 (5 bases each). Germline loops: CDR1 LGHDT, CDR2 YNNKEL (reference sequence). Trimming removed 7 bases at V and 3 bases at J, with 19 bases between. The CDR3 is 15 residues long. CDR3 in DNA: TGTGCCAGCACGATCGGGACGAGGGGTTTCTACGAGCAGTACTTC. Translated, it gives CASTIGTRGFYEQYF.

This clonotype was seen only a few times. The chain combines TRBV20-1 with TRBJ2-1; 10 bases map to TRBD1. The length of the CDR3 is 16 residues. Germline-derived CDR1 and CDR2 are DFQATT and SNEGSKA (reference sequence). V trimming: 6 bases; J trimming: 8 bases; junction bases outside the gene matches: 16. CDR3 DNA: TGCAGTGCCCACAACCGGGACAGGGGTAGAGTCGATGAGCAGTTCTTC. Translated, it gives CSAHNRDRGRVDEQFF.

This clonotype was observed at least ten times. The chain employs TRBV7-9 and TRBJ2-5; D gene unclear. Germline V gene sequence: CDR1 SEHNR, CDR2 FQNEAQ (reference sequence). This CDR3 spans 14 amino acids. Trimming pared 5 bases from V and 3 bases from J, leaving 13 bases between. The CDR3 loop reads CASSAPPRKETQYF. The CDR3 DNA reads as TGTGCCAGCAGCGCCCCCCCCAGAAAAGAGACCCAGTACTTC.

This clonotype was seen many times. The CDR3 DNA sequence: TGTGCCGTGCCAGCGCAGCCGAACACCGGGGAGCTGTTTTTT. This sequence encodes CAVPAQPNTGELFF. V is TRBV15 and J is TRBJ2-2; D is undetermined. The germline V gene encodes CDR1 LNHNV and CDR2 YYDKDF (reference sequence). Trimming took 11 bases from V and 0 from J, leaving 13 bases between them. CDR3 length: 14 residues. The full variable domain, with the rest looked up from reference TRBV15 and TRBJ2-2, is DAMVIQNPRYQVTQFGKPVTLSCSQTLNHNVMYWYQQKSSQAPKLLFHYYDKDFNNEADTPDNFQSRRPNTSFCFLDIRSPGLGDTAMYLCAVPAQPNTGELFFGEGSRLTVL.

This clonotype has just a few counts. V is TRBV12-3 or TRBV12-4 and J is TRBJ1-6; tentative D call: TRBD1 (5 bases). V dropped 5 bases and J dropped 6 bases, with 14 bases sitting between them. CDR3 size: 15 residues. CDR3 region: CASSLVGTANSPLHF. The CDR3 bases are TGTGCCAGCAGTCTAGTTGGGACCGCTAATTCACCCCTCCACTTT.

The chain is built from TRBV6-1 and TRBJ2-2; 7 bases match TRBD2. V lost 5 bases to trimming and J lost 4 bases; unmatched junction nucleotides: 7. The CDR3 totals 15 residues. The germline V gene has CDR1 MNHNS and CDR2 SASEGT. This chain's CDR3 is CASSNIERGTGELFF. CDR3 nucleotide sequence: TGTGCCAGCAGTAATATTGAGCGGGGCACCGGGGAGCTGTTTTTT.

This clonotype turned up a few times. V is TRBV5-1 and J is TRBJ1-3; D possibly corresponds to TRBD1 (6 bases). Between the trimmed V and J ends, which lost 10 bases and 0 bases, there was a span of 14 bases. The CDR3 length is 14 residues. Looked up from germline, CDR1 is SGHRS and CDR2 is YFSETQ. This CDR3 reads CAGRTDPSGNTIYF. The CDR3 nucleotides read TGCGCCGGACGGACAGACCCCTCTGGAAACACCATATATTTT.

The rearrangement uses TRBV29-1 and TRBJ1-1; TRBD1 agrees at 7 bases. The junction had 7 bases not matched to a gene; V was cut back by 6 bases and J by 0 bases. CDR3 length equals 14 residues. Germline V CDR1 and CDR2: SQVTM, ANQGSEA. In DNA, the CDR3 is TGCAGCGTGAAGACAGGGACCATGAACACTGAAGCTTTCTTT. It codes for CSVKTGTMNTEAFF.

This clonotype has ten or more counts. The V call is TRBV12-3 or TRBV12-4, the J call TRBJ1-2, with D possibly matching TRBD1 (6 bases). CDR3 length: 14 residues. Trimming cost V 3 bases and J 4 bases, with 12 bases left between them. CDR3 sequence reads: CASSFGTGIYGYTF. The DNA for the CDR3 is TGTGCCAGCAGTTTCGGAACAGGGATCTATGGCTACACCTTC.

The V gene is TRBV2, the J gene TRBJ1-3, with D uncertain. The CDR3 runs to 14 residues. The V gene's germline CDR1 is SNHLY and CDR2 FYNNEI. V was cut by 7 bases and J by 1 base, with 11 bases left in between. The CDR3 sequence: CASTLVVSGNTIYF. CDR3 bases: TGTGCCAGCACCCTTGTAGTATCTGGAAACACCATATATTTT.

This clonotype occurred a few times. The rearrangement uses TRBV20-1 and TRBJ1-2, with 8 positions matching TRBD1. This CDR3 is built from 14 residues. CDR1 DFQATT and CDR2 SNEGSKA come from the germline V gene (reference sequence). Trimming removed 0 bases from V and 7 bases from J; junction bases left unmatched: 7. The DNA of the CDR3 is TGCAGTGCTAGAGACGGCCAGGGGGCGCGTGGCTACACCTTC. Translating it yields CSARDGQGARGYTF.

The chain uses TRBV12-3 or TRBV12-4 and TRBJ2-7; no clear D. Trimming stripped 6 bases from V and 6 bases from J, with 15 bases between. This CDR3 spans 13 amino acids. The CDR3 loop reads CASRRTVISEQYF. In DNA, the CDR3 is TGTGCCAGCAGACGGACCGTAATAAGCGAGCAGTACTTC.